This is a list of T cell receptor beta chains from one sample in a study of human T cells and chemical hapten exposure. TCRdb reprocessed the RACE reads with MiXCR, giving one entry per CDR3 protein. This sample carries over 65,000 distinct CDR3 sequences, around 10% of them seen once, and the ten largest clones take roughly 1.4%. Sequences were derived from whole blood, sampled in connection with sensitization to the hapten diphenylcyclopropenone (DPC). All receptors derive from a woman aged 50 to 60 with alopecia areata. Some clones in this sample may be carry-over from other donors' samples. Both conserved end residues are part of each CDR3. D genes are given only for firm matches. Size is stated for part of the rows, as once, few or many counts, or as a class when the clone is expanded.

few	TRBV21-1	TRBJ1-1	.	CASSGVMNTEAFF	TGTGCCAGCTCGGGGGTGATGAACACTGAAGCTTTCTTT
.	TRBV3-2	TRBJ2-3	.	CASSPGLAGGRDTQYF	TGTGCCAGCAGCCCGGGACTAGCGGGGGGGCGAGATACGCAGTATTTT
.	TRBV11-2	TRBJ2-2	.	CASSLERATGELFF	TGTGCCAGCAGCTTAGAGCGAGCGACCGGGGAGCTGTTTTTT
many	TRBV4-1	TRBJ2-2	TRBD2	CASSRLAGSTGELFF	TGCGCCAGCAGTCGACTAGCGGGGAGTACCGGGGAGCTGTTTTTT
.	TRBV11-2	TRBJ2-7	.	CASSLGTRNEQYF	TGTGCCAGCAGCCTCGGAACGCGGAACGAGCAGTACTTC
many	TRBV11-1	TRBJ1-4	.	CASSEGTATNEKLFF	TGTGCCAGCAGCGAAGGGACCGCAACTAATGAAAAACTGTTTTTT
.	TRBV28	TRBJ2-5	.	CASSLRDGQETQYF	TGTGCCAGCAGTCTCCGGGACGGGCAAGAGACCCAGTACTTC
once	TRBV20-1	TRBJ2-5	TRBD2	CSAPHSGRGQETQYF	TGCAGTGCTCCCCATAGCGGGAGGGGGCAAGAGACCCAGTACTTC
.	TRBV12-5	TRBJ2-1	.	CASGLDPPGPDFNEQFF	TGTGCTAGTGGTTTGGACCCCCCAGGGCCAGATTTTAATGAGCAGTTCTTC
few	TRBV28	TRBJ2-2	TRBD1	CASSSPQGARTGELFF	TGTGCCAGCAGTTCCCCTCAGGGGGCTCGAACCGGGGAGCTGTTTTTT
once	TRBV28	TRBJ1-2	.	CASSIRTVYGYTF	TGTGCCAGCAGTATCCGGACGGTTTATGGCTACACCTTC
many	TRBV29-1	TRBJ1-2	.	CSVEDKHSYGYTF	TGCAGCGTTGAAGATAAGCACAGCTATGGCTACACCTTC
many	TRBV12-3/TRBV12-4	TRBJ2-1	TRBD1	CASSPQDRGEQFF	TGTGCCAGCAGTCCCCAGGACAGGGGGGAGCAGTTCTTC
few	TRBV7-6	TRBJ2-1	.	CASSLERLGGRGKNEQFF	TGTGCCAGCAGCTTAGAGAGGCTAGGCGGTAGGGGGAAGAATGAGCAGTTCTTC
.	TRBV6-5	TRBJ2-7	TRBD1	CASSYSWDRDFYEQYF	TGTGCCAGCAGTTACTCTTGGGACAGGGACTTCTACGAGCAGTACTTC
many	TRBV4-2	TRBJ1-2	TRBD1	CASSQAFPRDRRDYGYTF	TGTGCCAGCAGCCAAGCATTTCCACGGGACAGGAGGGACTATGGCTACACCTTC
.	TRBV29-1	TRBJ2-1	TRBD1	CSVVKRDSESNEQFF	TGCAGCGTTGTGAAACGGGACAGCGAGAGCAATGAGCAGTTCTTC
few	TRBV18	TRBJ2-3	TRBD2	CASSPTSRADTQYF	TGTGCCAGCTCACCGACTAGCCGGGCAGATACGCAGTATTTT
.	TRBV18	TRBJ2-1	TRBD2	CASSPPIAGGPSEQFF	TGTGCCAGCTCACCACCGATAGCGGGGGGGCCCAGTGAGCAGTTCTTC
.	TRBV28	TRBJ2-7	.	CASSLDIPSYEQYF	TGTGCCAGCAGTTTGGACATCCCGTCCTACGAGCAGTACTTC
few	TRBV7-2	TRBJ2-3	.	CASSLVQGGLGDTQYF	TGTGCCAGCAGCTTAGTACAGGGGGGGCTCGGAGATACGCAGTATTTT
few	TRBV6-6	TRBJ2-7	.	CASSASGARDEQYF	TGTGCCAGCAGTGCTTCGGGGGCCAGGGACGAGCAGTACTTC
.	TRBV20-1	TRBJ2-1	.	CMTGVPPNEQFF	TGCATGACGGGAGTTCCCCCCAATGAGCAGTTCTTC
.	TRBV11-2	TRBJ2-2	.	CASSLGDWNTGELFF	TGTGCCAGCAGCTTAGGAGACTGGAACACCGGGGAGCTGTTTTTT
.	TRBV6-5	TRBJ2-3	.	CASKPGLSTDTQYF	TGTGCCAGCAAACCGGGACTGAGCACAGATACGCAGTATTTT
.	TRBV20-1	TRBJ1-5	.	CSAMGVEQPQHF	TGCAGTGCTATGGGGGTGGAACAGCCCCAGCATTTT
.	TRBV12-3/TRBV12-4	TRBJ2-5	.	CASSHTGSETQYF	TGTGCCAGCAGCCATACAGGGTCTGAGACCCAGTACTTC
many	TRBV28	TRBJ1-1	.	CASSYGGVNTEAFF	TGTGCCAGCAGCTACGGGGGGGTAAACACTGAAGCTTTCTTT
many	TRBV18	TRBJ1-5	.	CASSPEDGYSNQPQHF	TGTGCCAGCTCACCGGAGGACGGATATAGCAATCAGCCCCAGCATTTT
few	TRBV6-1	TRBJ1-2	.	CASSEFIGGNYGYTF	TGTGCCAGCAGTGAGTTCATCGGGGGCAACTATGGCTACACCTTC
few	TRBV5-1	TRBJ2-2	.	CASSLASYGTGELFF	TGCGCCAGCAGCTTGGCGAGTTATGGCACCGGGGAGCTGTTTTTT
.	TRBV7-9	TRBJ2-3	.	CASSQRGSETDTQYF	TGTGCCAGCAGCCAAAGGGGTTCGGAAACAGATACGCAGTATTTT
.	TRBV29-1	TRBJ1-1	.	CSPRGTNTEAFF	TGCAGCCCCAGGGGCACGAACACTGAAGCTTTCTTT
few	TRBV29-1	TRBJ2-4	TRBD2	CSVQGLAGGLDIQYF	TGCAGCGTTCAAGGACTAGCGGGGGGACTTGACATTCAGTACTTC
.	TRBV18	TRBJ2-7	.	CASSPVNERYEQYF	TGTGCCAGCTCACCAGTTAATGAGAGATACGAGCAGTACTTC
many	TRBV6-2/TRBV6-3	TRBJ2-2	.	CASSVTGELFF	TGTGCCAGCAGTGTAACCGGGGAGCTGTTTTTT
.	TRBV4-3	TRBJ2-3	.	CASSQVGAGGPDTQYF	TGCGCCAGCAGCCAAGTCGGGGCAGGAGGCCCAGATACGCAGTATTTT
few	TRBV28	TRBJ2-7	TRBD2	CASSTAGGTAYEQYF	TGTGCCAGCAGCACCGCGGGGGGCACAGCCTACGAGCAGTACTTC
.	TRBV5-1	TRBJ2-5	TRBD2	CASSSAGTITQETQYF	TGCGCCAGCAGCTCGGCCGGGACTATAACCCAAGAGACCCAGTACTTC
few	TRBV6-2/TRBV6-3	TRBJ2-1	TRBD2	CASKRPVSGGTYNEQFF	TGTGCCAGCAAAAGACCGGTCAGCGGGGGGACCTACAATGAGCAGTTCTTC
.	TRBV18	TRBJ2-3	TRBD2	CASSPPISAGVGTQYF	TGTGCCAGCTCACCACCGATATCAGCGGGAGTGGGGACGCAGTATTTT
many	TRBV29-1	TRBJ2-3	.	CSVDRGPGSDTQYF	TGCAGCGTTGATCGGGGCCCCGGGTCAGATACGCAGTATTTT
few	TRBV28	TRBJ2-7	.	CASSVDGRVYEQYF	TGTGCCAGCAGTGTCGACGGACGGGTTTACGAGCAGTACTTC
few	TRBV28	TRBJ1-2	.	CASSRSNYGYTF	TGTGCCAGCAGTAGGTCTAACTATGGCTACACCTTC